This T cell receptor beta chain was identified in a study of cytomegalovirus exposure and HLA in healthy donors (TCRdb year 2017). The study in broad terms: An earlier analysis of 587 of the donors reported 250 to 300 Gb of sequence data and more than 90 million unique TCR beta sequences from 150 million to 200 million T cells. Approximately 300 gigabases of sequencing data and approximately 91 million unique TCR sequences made up an early release that covered approximately 620 HLA-typed donors. The genetic ancestry cluster associated with self-reported Caucasian donors included approximately 85% of the roughly 390 genotyped donors. The study aimed to test whether signatures of past pathogen exposure could be identified by cataloging public T cell receptors. The study used immunosequencing to profile the T cell repertoires of hundreds of subjects and linked those repertoires to cytomegalovirus serostatus. In addition to the first cohort of roughly 700 subjects, a separate validation cohort of 130 or so different subjects was used. The study combined high-throughput TCR immunosequencing, statistical association of individual TCRs with disease status, and machine learning to predict cytomegalovirus infection status. A later analysis re-examined previously published TCR beta repertoires from 610 or so donors and added high-resolution HLA genotyping to investigate patterns of TCR occurrence. The later analysis used no new phenotypic data to find candidate immune exposures, relying instead on TCR beta sequences and their occurrence across donors. An earlier analysis of 587 of the donors used high-throughput TCR beta sequencing to judge whether each TCR beta V gene segment behaved as functional or pseudogenic. Alongside the repertoire data, information on donor age, sex, ethnicity and CMV serostatus was compiled. Genome-wide SNP genotypes for about 65% of the 666 donors were used in a later genetic analysis, which treated that subset as a discovery cohort. Every discovery cohort repertoire had been produced on one sequencing platform. Class I and class II HLA loci were covered by the typing at four-digit resolution. Typing coverage varied by locus: roughly 620-640 donors for A, B, C, DRB1 and DQB1; approximately 500 for DQA1; approximately 570 for DPA1; approximately 450 for DPB1. Five DR-DQ haplotypes were treated as single units for association and clustering because of strong linkage in the cohort. On average, roughly 250,000 unique TCR beta nucleotide sequences were sequenced per donor among some 420 genotyped donors of the cohort, with around 19% of those sequences being non-productive. Study-wide findings and limitations: Roughly uniform sequencing depth across donors was assumed in presence/absence analyses, although this assumption may not hold. A later analysis reported that several top co-occurrence clusters appeared linked to parvovirus B19, influenza, CMV and Epstein-Barr virus. A further reported finding was that TCR beta sequences accurately predicted the HLA-A and HLA-B alleles for most subjects in the first cohort. When HLA alleles, especially DR and DQ, strongly co-occurred, attributing TCR associations to individual alleles was difficult. According to a later analysis, most CMV-associated TCR beta chains appeared to be HLA-restricted, and the HLA associations seemed to be driven largely by CMV exposure. The authors suggested that the approach could potentially be generalized to other disease states and immunological phenotypes. A later analysis associated 16,951 TCR beta sequences with specific HLA alleles at a false discovery rate of 0.05. The sequencing pipeline was judged likely to have produced a cluster of highly shared sequence variants as a technical artifact. HLA typing was unavailable for some donors at each locus, so association tests used only the typed subset. Correlated functional status among segregating V segments might be attributable to linkage disequilibrium, but an unknown experimental factor could not be ruled out. The cohort was sequenced for TCR beta chains only, and without alpha or paired-chain data the features that could be detected were limited. Most TCR sequences were observed very rarely across donors, whereas some public TCRs were present in many individuals. In an earlier analysis of a few hundred of the donors, most TCR beta V segments were observed in productive rearrangements about 87% or about 30% of the time, broadly matching IMGT annotations. The study listed approximately 150 TCR beta chains as associated with cytomegalovirus. In a later analysis, HLA-associated TCR beta chains were found to be more clonally expanded and to have lower generation probabilities than equally common non-associated chains. In a later genetic analysis, fewer N-insertions in productive TCRs were reported among donors in an Asian-associated ancestry cluster than the roughly 700-donor mean. Because the 87-base-pair reads could not distinguish some IMGT-functional V segments, including TRBV6-2 and TRBV6-3, those segments were excluded. Because counts were too low, seventeen rarely observed V segments, including chromosome 9 orphons, were excluded from the earlier analysis of 500 to 700 of the donors. Three of the identified cytomegalovirus-associated TCR beta chains were confirmed in vitro to be specific for cytomegalovirus antigens. CMV serostatus was the only immune exposure information available for the cohort. The classifier was reported to diagnose cytomegalovirus status with high specificity and sensitivity in both the original cohort and the validation cohort. A later analysis found that TCR association rates varied across HLA loci, with DRB1 alleles showing the most associated TCRs and HLA-C alleles the fewest. V-gene and J-gene trimming of TCR beta chains was associated with a missense DCLRE1C variant in a later genetic analysis, and the association was replicated in an independent cohort.

On this clone itself: There is no known antigen for this receptor.

The library was produced with the immunoSEQ multiplex PCR assay. For the multiplex PCR, a mixture combining 60 forward primers for TCR Vbeta segments and 13 reverse primers for TCR Jbeta segments was used. The CDR3 region of rearranged TCR beta genes was amplified from genomic DNA with a multiplex PCR assay. The amplified TCR beta libraries were sequenced on the Illumina HiSeq System as 87-base-pair reads. As for the original processing: A later analysis counted some 80 million unique TCR beta chains across the roughly 700 repertoires, and around 9.9 million of these chains were shared by at least two donors. Raw reads were error-corrected and collapsed into unique sequences with a nearest-neighbor algorithm that merged closely related sequences to remove PCR and sequencing errors. Alignment of CDR3 sequences to IMGT reference sequences was used to assign V, D and J gene segments. For a sequence to be retained, at least a six-nucleotide match to both a V gene segment and a J gene segment was required. Rearrangements were classified as productive when the CDR3 lacked stop codons and remained in frame with V and J, and all other rearrangements were classified as non-productive. Following IMGT convention, CDR3 was defined as the stretch from the second conserved V-encoded cysteine to the conserved J-encoded phenylalanine. In an earlier analysis of 587 of the donors, sequences lacking an unambiguous match to a single V gene segment were excluded. An earlier analysis of 587 of the donors classified V segments as functional when productive rearrangements were above 56.7% and as segregating when the standard deviation between donors was above 5%. To diagnose cytomegalovirus status from the catalog of TCR beta chain sequences, a statistical classification framework was built. A later analysis assigned V and J genes by comparing TCR nucleotide sequences with IMGT/GENE-DB human TR gene sequences. The TCRdist pipeline was used in a later analysis to assign CDR3 sequences and most-parsimonious VDJ recombination scenarios. A later analysis defined each TCR beta chain by its CDR3 amino acid sequence plus V-gene family, and excluded reads lacking a unique V-gene family. A later analysis removed nearly 600 highly shared, low-generation-probability nucleotide sequences to deal with suspected cross-contamination and a sequencing artifact. In a later analysis, a clonal expansion index for each public chain was calculated from normalized within-repertoire ranks of inferred template counts. Generation probabilities in a later analysis came from a VDJ recombination model fitted to out-of-frame rearrangements, and those results were checked against IGoR. Hypergeometric tests were used in a later analysis to score TCR-TCR, TCR-HLA and TCR-CMV co-occurrence, with a repertoire-size bias correction applied to the TCR pairs. In a later analysis, false discovery rates were estimated by permuting HLA or CMV assignments 20 times. In a later analysis, co-occurring TCRs were grouped with DBSCAN, and TCRdist sequence similarity was added when clustering was performed within HLA-allele-positive subsets. Repertoires with fewer than 30,000 or more than 120,000 public chains were left out of co-occurrence clustering, as were about 5 repertoires with anomalous nucleotide sharing. The table was pulled from immuneACCESS by TCRdb, which kept in-frame rearrangements only. Such tables lose some clones; where checked, under half of the loss comes from unresolved V genes, and the rest has no known cause. V and J calls and clone size are as listed in that table; D and trimming were resolved from the DNA. The data table for this sample lists 30,000 to 35,000 clones. The top ten clones comprise 3.5% to 5% of the sample.

Taken from cysteine to phenylalanine, the CDR3 has 14 residues. Solely the CDR3 DNA is kept, with 42 bases framed from the first base. Trimming costs V 8 bases and J 7 bases, and their ends lie 20 bases apart. Sequences SEHNR (CDR1) and FQNEAQ (CDR2) are obtained from the germline V gene (reference sequence). The cohort comprised around 700 healthy bone marrow donors. All cohort members were sampled while nominally healthy, although unrecorded immune exposures were likely present. The donor was CMV seropositive and was included in the group of some 290 seropositive cohort members. A peripheral blood sample was collected from each donor, and TCR beta sequencing was performed on peripheral blood mononuclear cells. The Qiagen DNeasy Blood Extraction Kit was used to extract genomic DNA from the blood cell samples.

The V and J segments used are TRBV7-9 and TRBJ1-1; the D gene remains uncertain. The sample taken for sequencing was PBMCs. The receptor was isolated from a middle-aged woman in good health and CMV-seropositive. The CDR3 protein: CASAFPRTSGEAFF. The DNA sequence reads TGTGCCAGCGCCTTCCCCCGAACGAGCGGTGAAGCTTTCTTT.